This T cell receptor beta chain originates from a study of Graves' ophthalmopathy and Graves' hyperthyroidism. Ineligible for inclusion were patients with other autoimmune diseases, uncontrolled infections, pregnancy or lactation. Clinicians diagnosed using symptoms, serum thyroxine, TRAb, thyroid ultrasound and orbital computed tomography. Transcripts of RNA were the source for amplifying TCR beta CDR3 regions. The authors performed first-round RT-PCR with HTBI primers and then a second-round multiplex PCR. TCRdb reanalysed the multiplex PCR reads using MiXCR and keeps one entry per CDR3 protein. This table holds hundreds of thousands of distinct CDR3 sequences, 40% found once. General study points: Among thyroid clonotypes expanded above 0.001 frequency, most also appeared in blood.

Concerning this clonotype: What it recognizes is unknown.

This TCR was sampled from an adult man with Graves' ophthalmopathy. Material for sequencing was peripheral blood.

Here the CDR3 reads CSAGSGESSGANVLTF. The CDR3 DNA is TGCAGTGCCGGTAGCGGGGAGAGCTCTGGGGCCAACGTCCTGACTTTC. The chain uses TRBV20-1 and TRBJ2-6; 8 bases fit TRBD2. Per germline, CDR1 DFQATT and CDR2 SNEGSKA (reference sequence). The CDR3 is made up of 16 amino acids. V shed 6 bases and J 0 bases; nucleotides not matched to a gene: 7.